A single sample gave rise to the 18 T cell receptor beta chains below, sequenced in a study of early T cells in non-severe SARS-CoV-2 infection. TCRdb redid the calling of the 5' RACE reads with MiXCR, one entry per CDR3 protein. The sample has about 52,000 distinct CDR3 sequences, under 14% seen once; the top ten hold roughly a tenth. Source material: whole blood. Every receptor here comes from an adult who was a healthcare worker with PCR-confirmed SARS-CoV-2 infection or an uninfected control (not recorded which).

This rearrangement joins TRBV27 to TRBJ2-1; D gene uncertain. From germline, CDR1 is MNHEY and CDR2 SMNVEV (reference sequence). The germline V and J ends were trimmed by 5 bases and 9 bases, with 17 bases remaining between them. The CDR3 is 14 residues long. The DNA for the CDR3 is TGTGCCAGCAGTGGGCCGGAAAGAAGCTCTGAGCAGTTCTTC. Its protein is CASSGPERSSEQFF.

This chain links TRBV27 with TRBJ2-1, with D unclear. The CDR3 extends over 14 amino acids. V was clipped by 6 bases and J by 2 bases, with 11 bases between them. Germline-derived CDR1 and CDR2 are MNHEY and SMNVEV (reference sequence). The CDR3 DNA sequence: TGTGCCAGCAGGCGCACTAACCCCTACAATGAGCAGTTCTTC. Translation gives CASRRTNPYNEQFF.

This clonotype was counted at least ten times. The CDR3 region has the DNA TGCAGCACCGGGACAGGGACATACGAGCAGTACTTC. Its protein is CSTGTGTYEQYF. This chain connects TRBV20-1 to TRBJ2-7; TRBD1 matches at 9 bases. Germline V lookup: CDR1 DFQATT, CDR2 SNEGSKA (reference sequence). The CDR3 is 12 residues long.

The genes are TRBV5-5 and TRBJ1-1, with D unclear. Germline CDR1 reads SGHKS; CDR2 reads YYEKEE (reference sequence). CDR3 size: 14 residues. V was clipped by 2 bases and J by 1 base, with 9 bases between them. Here the CDR3 reads CASSFRVSNTEAFF. CDR3 in DNA: TGTGCCAGCAGCTTCCGGGTCTCGAACACTGAAGCTTTCTTT.

This clonotype was seen a handful of times. The chain is built from TRBV11-2 and TRBJ2-1; a possible D gene is TRBD2 (5 bases). The germline V gene has CDR1 SGHAT and CDR2 FQNNGV. The V end lost 8 bases, the J end lost 1 base, and 15 bases lay between the germline ends. This CDR3 contains 15 residues. CDR3: CASSPRVTSYNEQFF. CDR3 nucleotides: TGTGCCAGCTCCCCGCGGGTGACGTCCTACAATGAGCAGTTCTTC.

CDR3 protein: CASSKVEGVDSRTDMQYF. CDR3 sequence (DNA): TGTGCCAGCAGCAAAGTGGAGGGGGTGGACAGCCGCACAGATATGCAGTATTTT. The rearrangement joins TRBV21-1 to TRBJ2-3; TRBD1 is the table's D call and was not checked against the DNA. TRBV21-1 is designated a pseudogene. There are 18 residues in the CDR3.

DNA for the CDR3: TGTGCCAGCAGCTTGGGGCCCCCTAGCCAAGAGACCCAGTACTTC. Its protein is CASSLGPPSQETQYF. V and J are TRBV5-4 and TRBJ2-5, with unresolved D. This CDR3 spans 15 amino acids. Germline CDR1 reads SGHNT; CDR2 reads YYREEE (reference sequence). V was trimmed by 0 bases and J by 1 base, leaving 10 bases between them. The whole variable domain, remainder taken from reference TRBV5-4 and TRBJ2-5, is ETGVTQSPTHLIKTRGQQVTLRCSSQSGHNTVSWYQQALGQGPQFIFQYYREEENGRGNFPPRFSGLQFPNYSSELNVNALELDDSALYLCASSLGPPSQETQYFGPGTRLLVL.

This clonotype occurred a few times. The chain carries TRBV7-2 and TRBJ2-4; D not resolved. Trimming left V 5 bases short and J 0 bases short, with 14 bases between. Germline V lookup: CDR1 SGHTA, CDR2 FQGNSA. This CDR3 is 16 amino acids long. CDR3: CASSHTPTVAKNIQYF. In DNA, the CDR3 is TGTGCCAGCAGCCATACCCCGACCGTAGCCAAAAACATTCAGTACTTC.

V gene TRBV18 combines with J gene TRBJ2-7; D uncertain. CDR1 is KGHSH, CDR2 LQKENI, per germline. V was clipped by 2 bases and J by 0 bases, with 8 bases between them. This CDR3 has 14 amino acids. The CDR3 DNA sequence: TGTGCCAGCTCACCAGCCCCCTCCTCCTACGAGCAGTACTTC. Its protein product is CASSPAPSSYEQYF.

This clonotype has a single count. CDR3 loop: CASSLAQGTNYEQYF. The CDR3 region has the DNA TGTGCCAGCAGCTTAGCGCAGGGGACTAATTACGAGCAGTACTTC. The chain uses TRBV7-9 and TRBJ2-7, with D possibly matching TRBD2 (7 bases). This CDR3 is 15 amino acids long. V shed 0 bases and J shed 4 bases, with 13 bases lying between them. From germline, CDR1 is SEHNR and CDR2 FQNEAQ (reference sequence).

The J gene is TRBJ2-7, the V gene TRBV7-9, with D maybe TRBD1 (6 bases). The germline CDR1 and CDR2 sequences are SEHNR and FQNEAQ (reference sequence). This CDR3 comprises 16 residues. Between the trimmed V and J ends, which lost 2 bases and 6 bases, there was a span of 20 bases. CDR3 nucleotide sequence: TGTGCCAGCAGCTTATTCGGACAGAAGATTGGCCGCGAGCAGTACTTC. Protein product: CASSLFGQKIGREQYF.

This clonotype has a handful of counts. The junction departs from the called germline gene at one end, perhaps through a read error. This chain links TRBV27 with TRBJ1-6; D unclear. The CDR3 sequence is 13 residues long. Germline values: CDR1 MNHEY, CDR2 SMNVEV (reference sequence). In DNA, the CDR3 is TGTGCCAGCAGTAGGGAGCGCAGGTCACCCCTCCATTTT. It is translated as CASSRERRSPLHF.

This clonotype appeared a few times. The rearrangement joins TRBV6-6 to TRBJ2-7; D call uncertain. Trimming pared 0 bases from V and 3 bases from J, leaving 6 bases between. CDR1 MNHNY and CDR2 SVGAGI come from the germline V gene (reference sequence). The CDR3 has 13 amino acids. The CDR3 nucleotides read TGTGCCAGCAGTTACTCGAGGCACTACGAGCAGTACTTC. It encodes CASSYSRHYEQYF.

This clonotype was found many times. At one end the junction does not follow the germline gene, possibly because of a read error. The rearrangement links TRBV7-7 to TRBJ2-3, with D possibly TRBD2 on 6 matching bases. Germline CDR1 and CDR2: SSHAT and FNYEAQ (reference sequence). The CDR3 has 13 residues. The CDR3: CASSPTTGGTQYF. The CDR3 DNA reads TGTGCTAGCAGCCCCACCACCGGGGGTACGCAGTATTTT.

There are a few counts of this clonotype. The V gene is TRBV2, the J gene TRBJ2-7, with D perhaps assigned TRBD1 or TRBD2 (6 bases each). CDR3 length: 16 residues. Germline CDR1 reads SNHLY; CDR2 reads FYNNEI. V was shortened by 3 bases and J by 1 base, with 16 bases between the two germline ends. CDR3 sequence reads: CASSDREWGASYEQYF. CDR3 nucleotide sequence: TGTGCCAGCAGTGACAGGGAGTGGGGGGCTTCCTACGAGCAGTACTTC.

This clonotype was detected a few times. The V gene is TRBV20-1, the J gene TRBJ1-2; D remains unclear. V was trimmed by 3 bases and J by 2 bases, leaving 13 bases between them. The germline V gene has CDR1 DFQATT and CDR2 SNEGSKA (reference sequence). The CDR3 runs to 14 residues. The DNA of the CDR3 is TGCAGTGCTAGGGTCCAGGCCCAGAACTATGGCTACACCTTC. Translated, it gives CSARVQAQNYGYTF.

This clonotype turned up a few times. V usage is TRBV28 and J usage is TRBJ2-2; D perhaps matches TRBD2 (5 bases). Trimming pared 4 bases from V and 4 bases from J, leaving 10 bases between. The CDR3 sequence is 14 residues long. The germline gives CDR1 MDHEN, CDR2 SYDVKM. The CDR3 region has the DNA TGTGCCAGCAGTTCCTCGGGGTTCACCGGGGAGCTGTTTTTT. Residues: CASSSSGFTGELFF.

In this sample, this clonotype turned up many times. This chain uses TRBV4-1 with TRBJ2-7, with TRBD2 matching 10 bases. The V and J ends lost 4 bases and 5 bases, in that order; junction bases with no gene match: 5. This CDR3 is built from 14 residues. Germline V gene sequence: CDR1 MGHRA, CDR2 YSYEKL. The CDR3 is CASSPGTSEDEQYF. CDR3 sequence (DNA): TGCGCCAGCAGCCCAGGGACTAGCGAGGACGAGCAGTACTTC.